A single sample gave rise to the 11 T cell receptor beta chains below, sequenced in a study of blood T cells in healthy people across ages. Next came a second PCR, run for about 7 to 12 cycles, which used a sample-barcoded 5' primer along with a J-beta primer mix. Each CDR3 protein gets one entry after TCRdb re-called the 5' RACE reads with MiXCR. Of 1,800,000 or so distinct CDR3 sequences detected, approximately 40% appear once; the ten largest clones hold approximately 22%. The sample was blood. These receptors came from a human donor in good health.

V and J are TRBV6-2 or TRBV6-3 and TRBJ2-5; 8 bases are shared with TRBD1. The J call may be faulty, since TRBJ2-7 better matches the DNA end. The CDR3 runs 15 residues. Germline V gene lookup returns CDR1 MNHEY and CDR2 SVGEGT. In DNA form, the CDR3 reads TGTGCCAGCAGTTACCCGCGGGACAGGACCTACGAGCAGTACTTC. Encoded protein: CASSYPRDRTYEQYF.

CDR3 in DNA: TGTGCCAGCAGCCCTCGGACTAGCGGGGGTTGGAATGAGCAGTTCTTC. It translates to CASSPRTSGGWNEQFF. The chain combines TRBV7-2 with TRBJ2-1; 13 bases fit TRBD2. This CDR3 is 16 amino acids long. CDR1 is SGHTA and CDR2 is FQGNSA in the germline V gene. The ends lost 5 bases at V and 7 bases at J; junction bases unmatched: 8.

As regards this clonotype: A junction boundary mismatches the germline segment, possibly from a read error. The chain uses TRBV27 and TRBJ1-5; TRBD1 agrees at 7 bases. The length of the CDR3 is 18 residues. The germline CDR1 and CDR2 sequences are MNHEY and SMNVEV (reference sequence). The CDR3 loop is CASGLWTRADREDQPQHF. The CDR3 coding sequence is TGTGCCAGCGGTTTATGGACCCGCGCCGACAGGGAGGATCAGCCCCAGCATTTT.

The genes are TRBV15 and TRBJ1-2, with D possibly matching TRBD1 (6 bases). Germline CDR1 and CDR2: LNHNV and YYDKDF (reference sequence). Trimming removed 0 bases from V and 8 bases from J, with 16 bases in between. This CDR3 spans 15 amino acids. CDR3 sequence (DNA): TGTGCCACCAGCAGAGATAGGAACAGGGAATCCGGCTACACCTTC. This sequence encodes CATSRDRNRESGYTF.

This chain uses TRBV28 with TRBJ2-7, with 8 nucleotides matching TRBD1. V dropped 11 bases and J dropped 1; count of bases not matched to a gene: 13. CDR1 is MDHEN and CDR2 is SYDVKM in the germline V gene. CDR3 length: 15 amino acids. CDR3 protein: CAASVRDRWSYEQYF. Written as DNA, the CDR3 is TGTGCCGCCTCAGTTAGGGACAGGTGGTCCTACGAGCAGTACTTC.

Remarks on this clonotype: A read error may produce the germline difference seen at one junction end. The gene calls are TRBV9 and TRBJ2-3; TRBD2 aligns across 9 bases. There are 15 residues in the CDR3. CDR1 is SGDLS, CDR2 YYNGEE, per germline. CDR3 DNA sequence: TGTGCCAGCAGCGTAGGCGGGGGGGTCAAAGATGCGCAGTATTTT. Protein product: CASSVGGGVKDAQYF.

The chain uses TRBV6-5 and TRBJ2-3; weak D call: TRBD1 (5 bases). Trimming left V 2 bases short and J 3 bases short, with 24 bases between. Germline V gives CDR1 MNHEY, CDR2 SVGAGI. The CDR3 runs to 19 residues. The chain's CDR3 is CASSYAQGEESWPTDTQYF. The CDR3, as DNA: TGTGCCAGCAGTTACGCCCAGGGTGAAGAGTCGTGGCCAACAGATACGCAGTATTTT.

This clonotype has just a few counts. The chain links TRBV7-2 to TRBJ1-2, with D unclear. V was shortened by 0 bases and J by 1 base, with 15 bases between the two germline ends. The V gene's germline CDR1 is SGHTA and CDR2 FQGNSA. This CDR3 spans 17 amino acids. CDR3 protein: CASSLAPRLNLNYGYTF. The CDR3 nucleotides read TGTGCCAGCAGCTTAGCCCCCCGACTAAACCTTAACTATGGCTACACCTTC.

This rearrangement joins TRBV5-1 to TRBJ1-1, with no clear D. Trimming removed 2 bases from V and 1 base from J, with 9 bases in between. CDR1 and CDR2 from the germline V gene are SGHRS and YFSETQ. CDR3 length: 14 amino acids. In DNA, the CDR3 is TGCGCCAGCAGCTTTAACACGGGGAACACTGAAGCTTTCTTT. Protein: CASSFNTGNTEAFF.

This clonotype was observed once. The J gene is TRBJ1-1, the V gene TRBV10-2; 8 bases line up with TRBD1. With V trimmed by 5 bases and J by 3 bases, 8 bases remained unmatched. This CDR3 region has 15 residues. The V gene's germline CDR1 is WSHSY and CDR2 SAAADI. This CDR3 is CASSLTGERDTEAFF. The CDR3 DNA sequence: TGCGCCAGCAGTTTGACAGGGGAGAGGGACACTGAAGCTTTCTTT.

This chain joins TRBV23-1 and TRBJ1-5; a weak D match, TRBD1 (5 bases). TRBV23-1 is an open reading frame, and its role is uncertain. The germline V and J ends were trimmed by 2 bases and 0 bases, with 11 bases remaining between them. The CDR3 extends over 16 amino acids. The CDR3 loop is CASSQAYDSSNQPQHF. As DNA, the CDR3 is TGCGCCAGCAGTCAAGCTTATGACAGTAGCAATCAGCCCCAGCATTTT.